This TCR beta chain emerged from a study of blood T cell repertoires in COVID-19. Study summary: Samples representing acute and convalescent COVID-19 were sourced from the United States, Italy and Spain.

Some clones are missing from TCRdb's copy, which holds only in-frame ones; the method was immunoSEQ multiplex PCR. In the table there are about 250,000 clones, 85% of which are singletons. Between the trimmed V and J ends, which lost 8 bases and 2 bases, there was a span of 13 bases. The CDR3 extends over 13 amino acids. Germline V gene sequence: CDR1 MNHEY, CDR2 SVGAGI. Participants classified as exposed had met a COVID-19 case within 2 weeks before study entry. This TCR came from a woman in her 50s who had been exposed to COVID-19. The sample taken for sequencing was PBMCs or T cells enriched from blood (not recorded which). This sequence joins TRBV6-5 and TRBJ2-7; possible D gene TRBD1, 6 bases. In DNA, the CDR3 is TGTGCCAGCCAGGGACACCTTACCTACGAGCAGTACTTC. Residues: CASQGHLTYEQYF.